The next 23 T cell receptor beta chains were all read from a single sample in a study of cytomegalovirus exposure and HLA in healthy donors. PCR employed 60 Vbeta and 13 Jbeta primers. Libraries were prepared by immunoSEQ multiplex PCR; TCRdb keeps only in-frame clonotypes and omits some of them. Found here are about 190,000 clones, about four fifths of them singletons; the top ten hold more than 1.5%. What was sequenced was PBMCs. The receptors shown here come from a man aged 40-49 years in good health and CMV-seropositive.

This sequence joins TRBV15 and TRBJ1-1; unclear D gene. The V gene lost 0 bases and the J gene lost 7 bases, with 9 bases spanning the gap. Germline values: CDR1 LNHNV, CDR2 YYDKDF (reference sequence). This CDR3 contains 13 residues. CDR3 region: CATSRDQDGEAFF. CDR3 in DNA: TGTGCCACCAGCAGAGATCAGGATGGTGAAGCTTTCTTT. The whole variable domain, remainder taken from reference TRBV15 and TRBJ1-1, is DAMVIQNPRYQVTQFGKPVTLSCSQTLNHNVMYWYQQKSSQAPKLLFHYYDKDFNNEADTPDNFQSRRPNTSFCFLDIRSPGLGDTAMYLCATSRDQDGEAFFGQGTRLTVV.

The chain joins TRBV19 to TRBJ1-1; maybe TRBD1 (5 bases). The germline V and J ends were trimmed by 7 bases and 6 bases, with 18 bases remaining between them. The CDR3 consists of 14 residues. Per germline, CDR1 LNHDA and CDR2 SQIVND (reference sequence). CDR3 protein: CASNPGGGVPEAFF. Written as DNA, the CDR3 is TGTGCCAGTAACCCCGGGGGAGGGGTCCCTGAAGCTTTCTTT. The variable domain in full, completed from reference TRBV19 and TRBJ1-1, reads DGGITQSPKYLFRKEGQNVTLSCEQNLNHDAMYWYRQDPGQGLRLIYYSQIVNDFQKGDIAEGYSVSREKKESFPLTVTSAQKNPTAFYLCASNPGGGVPEAFFGQGTRLTVV.

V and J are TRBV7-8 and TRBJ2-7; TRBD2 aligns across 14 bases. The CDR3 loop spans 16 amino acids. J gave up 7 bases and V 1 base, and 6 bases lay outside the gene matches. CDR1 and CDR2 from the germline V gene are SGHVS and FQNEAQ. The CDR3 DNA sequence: TGTGCCAGCAGCTTAGGACTAGCGGGAGGGGTGCGAGAGCAGTACTTC. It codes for CASSLGLAGGVREQYF.

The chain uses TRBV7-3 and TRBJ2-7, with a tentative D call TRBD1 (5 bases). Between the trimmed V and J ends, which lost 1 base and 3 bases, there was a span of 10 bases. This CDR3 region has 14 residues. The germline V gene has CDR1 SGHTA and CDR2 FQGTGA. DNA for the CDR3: TGTGCCAGCAGCTTAAGGGGCCAGGGCTACGAGCAGTACTTC. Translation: CASSLRGQGYEQYF.

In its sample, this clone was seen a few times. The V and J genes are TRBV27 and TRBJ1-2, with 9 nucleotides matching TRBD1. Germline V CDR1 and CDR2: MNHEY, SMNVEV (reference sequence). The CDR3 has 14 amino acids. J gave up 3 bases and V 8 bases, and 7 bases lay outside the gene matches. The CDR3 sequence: CASAQGAVDYGYTF. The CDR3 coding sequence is TGTGCCAGCGCACAGGGGGCAGTCGACTATGGCTACACCTTC.

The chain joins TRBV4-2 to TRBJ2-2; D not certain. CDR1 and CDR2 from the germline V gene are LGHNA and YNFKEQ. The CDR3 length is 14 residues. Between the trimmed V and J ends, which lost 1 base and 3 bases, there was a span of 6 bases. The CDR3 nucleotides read TGTGCCAGCAGCCAAGGTATTTACACCGGGGAGCTGTTTTTT. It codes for CASSQGIYTGELFF.

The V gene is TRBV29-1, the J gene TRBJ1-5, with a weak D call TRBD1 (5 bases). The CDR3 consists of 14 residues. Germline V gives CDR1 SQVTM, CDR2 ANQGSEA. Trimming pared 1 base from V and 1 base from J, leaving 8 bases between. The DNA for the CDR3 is TGCAGCGTTGAAGTCCAGGGCAGCAATCAGCCCCAGCATTTT. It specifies CSVEVQGSNQPQHF.

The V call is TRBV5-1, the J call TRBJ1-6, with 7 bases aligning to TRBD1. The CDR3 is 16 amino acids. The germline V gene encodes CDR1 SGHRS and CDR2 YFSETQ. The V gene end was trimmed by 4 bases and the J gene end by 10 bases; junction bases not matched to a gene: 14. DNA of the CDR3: TGCGCCAGCAGCATCTCCGGGGCAGGGGGGAAGTCACCCCTCCACTTT. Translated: CASSISGAGGKSPLHF.

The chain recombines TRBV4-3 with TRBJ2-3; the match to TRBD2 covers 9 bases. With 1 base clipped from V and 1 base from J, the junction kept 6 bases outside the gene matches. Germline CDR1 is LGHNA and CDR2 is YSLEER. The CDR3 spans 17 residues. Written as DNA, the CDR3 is TGCGCCAGCAGCCAAGTTATCGCTAGCGGGGGCACAGATACGCAGTATTTT. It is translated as CASSQVIASGGTDTQYF.

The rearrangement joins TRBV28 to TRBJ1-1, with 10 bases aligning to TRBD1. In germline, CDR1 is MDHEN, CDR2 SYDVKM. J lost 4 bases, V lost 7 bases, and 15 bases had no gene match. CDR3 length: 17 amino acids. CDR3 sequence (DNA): TGTGCCAGCACTTCGTTAAATAGGGACAGGGGAGGCACTGAAGCTTTCTTT. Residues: CASTSLNRDRGGTEAFF.

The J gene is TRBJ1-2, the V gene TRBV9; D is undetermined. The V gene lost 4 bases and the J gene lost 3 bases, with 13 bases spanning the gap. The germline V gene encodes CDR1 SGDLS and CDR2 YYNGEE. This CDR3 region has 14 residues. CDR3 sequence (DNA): TGTGCCAGCAGCCCGGGCGGGTCCTACTATGGCTACACCTTC. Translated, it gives CASSPGGSYYGYTF.

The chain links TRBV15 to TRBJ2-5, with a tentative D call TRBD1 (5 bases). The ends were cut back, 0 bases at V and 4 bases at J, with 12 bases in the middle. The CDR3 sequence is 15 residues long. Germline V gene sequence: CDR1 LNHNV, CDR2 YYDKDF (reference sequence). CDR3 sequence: CATSRDSGLGETQYF. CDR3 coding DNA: TGTGCCACCAGCAGAGACTCAGGGTTGGGAGAGACCCAGTACTTC.

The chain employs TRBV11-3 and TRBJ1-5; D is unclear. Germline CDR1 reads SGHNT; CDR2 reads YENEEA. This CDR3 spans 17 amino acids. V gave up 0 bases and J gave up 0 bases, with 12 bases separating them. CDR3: CASSLDVSGVSNQPQHF. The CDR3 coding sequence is TGTGCCAGCAGCTTAGATGTTTCCGGGGTTAGCAATCAGCCCCAGCATTTT.

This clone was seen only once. CDR3 coding DNA: TGTGCCAGCAGCTTACGGCTAGCCTACGAGCAGTACTTC. It yields the protein CASSLRLAYEQYF. V usage is TRBV13 and J usage is TRBJ2-7; D gene ambiguous. The CDR3 length is 13 residues. Germline V lookup: CDR1 PRHDT, CDR2 FYEKMQ (reference sequence). V lost 2 bases to trimming and J lost 2 bases, with 7 bases between them.

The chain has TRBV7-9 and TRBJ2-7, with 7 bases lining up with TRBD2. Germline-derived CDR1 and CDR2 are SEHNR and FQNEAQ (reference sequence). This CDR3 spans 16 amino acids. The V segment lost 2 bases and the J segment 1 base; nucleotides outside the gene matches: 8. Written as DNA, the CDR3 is TGTGCCAGCAGCTTAAGCGGGGTGGTCCGATCCTACGAGCAGTACTTC. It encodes CASSLSGVVRSYEQYF. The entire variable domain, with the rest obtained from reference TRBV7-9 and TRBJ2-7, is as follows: DTGVSQNPRHKITKRGQNVTFRCDPISEHNRLYWYRQTLGQGPEFLTYFQNEAQLEKSRLLSDRFSAERPKGSFSTLEIQRTEQGDSAMYLCASSLSGVVRSYEQYFGPGTRLTVT.

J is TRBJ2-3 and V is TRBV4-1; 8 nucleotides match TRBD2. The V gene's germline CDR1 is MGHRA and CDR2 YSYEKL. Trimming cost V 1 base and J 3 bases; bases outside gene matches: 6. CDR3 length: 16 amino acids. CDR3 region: CASSQVSGRGTDTQYF. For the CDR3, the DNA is TGCGCCAGCAGCCAAGTTTCCGGGAGGGGAACAGATACGCAGTATTTT.

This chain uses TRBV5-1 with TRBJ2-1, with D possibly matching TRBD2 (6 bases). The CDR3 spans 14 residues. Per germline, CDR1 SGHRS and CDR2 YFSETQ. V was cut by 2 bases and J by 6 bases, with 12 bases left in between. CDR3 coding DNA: TGCGCCAGCAGCTTAGTAGCGGAAACCAATGAGCAGTTCTTC. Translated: CASSLVAETNEQFF.

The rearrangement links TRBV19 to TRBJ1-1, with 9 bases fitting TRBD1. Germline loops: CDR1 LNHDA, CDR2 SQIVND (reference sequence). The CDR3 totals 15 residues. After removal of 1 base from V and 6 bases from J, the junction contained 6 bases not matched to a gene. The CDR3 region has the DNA TGTGCCAGTAGTATAGCCGGACAGGGGAGACCTGAAGCTTTCTTT. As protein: CASSIAGQGRPEAFF. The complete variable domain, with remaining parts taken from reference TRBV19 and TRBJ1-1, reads DGGITQSPKYLFRKEGQNVTLSCEQNLNHDAMYWYRQDPGQGLRLIYYSQIVNDFQKGDIAEGYSVSREKKESFPLTVTSAQKNPTAFYLCASSIAGQGRPEAFFGQGTRLTVV.

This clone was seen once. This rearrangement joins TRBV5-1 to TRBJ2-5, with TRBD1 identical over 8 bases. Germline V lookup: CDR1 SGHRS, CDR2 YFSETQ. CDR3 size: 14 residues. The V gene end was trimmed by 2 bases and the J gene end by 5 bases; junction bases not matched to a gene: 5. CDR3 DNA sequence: TGCGCCAGCAGCTTTGGACAGGGAGAGGAGACCCAGTACTTC. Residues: CASSFGQGEETQYF. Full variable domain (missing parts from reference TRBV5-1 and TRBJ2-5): KAGVTQTPRYLIKTRGQQVTLSCSPISGHRSVSWYQQTPGQGLQFLFEYFSETQRNKGNFPGRFSGRQFSNSRSEMNVSTLELGDSALYLCASSFGQGEETQYFGPGTRLLVL.

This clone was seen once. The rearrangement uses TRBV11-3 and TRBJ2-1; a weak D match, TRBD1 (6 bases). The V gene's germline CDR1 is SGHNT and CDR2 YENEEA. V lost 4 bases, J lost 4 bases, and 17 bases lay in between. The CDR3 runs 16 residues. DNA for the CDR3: TGTGCCAGCAGCTCTCACGGACAGTTCCTTTACAATGAGCAGTTCTTC. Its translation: CASSSHGQFLYNEQFF.

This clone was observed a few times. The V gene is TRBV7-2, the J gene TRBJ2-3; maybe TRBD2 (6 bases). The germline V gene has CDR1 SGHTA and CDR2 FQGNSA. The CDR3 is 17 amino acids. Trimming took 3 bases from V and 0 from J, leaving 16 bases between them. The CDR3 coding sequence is TGTGCCAGCAGCTTCCCCGCGGGCGGGGCAAGCACAGATACGCAGTATTTT. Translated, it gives CASSFPAGGASTDTQYF.

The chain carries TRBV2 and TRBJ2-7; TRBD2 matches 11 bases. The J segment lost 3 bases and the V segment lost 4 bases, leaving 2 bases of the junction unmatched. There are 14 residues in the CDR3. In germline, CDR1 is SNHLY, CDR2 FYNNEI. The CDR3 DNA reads TGTGCCAGCAGTGCCGGGACTAGCGGCTACGAGCAGTACTTC. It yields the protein CASSAGTSGYEQYF.

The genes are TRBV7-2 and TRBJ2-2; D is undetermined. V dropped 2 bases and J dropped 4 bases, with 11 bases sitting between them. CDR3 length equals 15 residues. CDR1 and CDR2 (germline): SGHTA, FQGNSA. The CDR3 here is CASSLRPTITGELFF. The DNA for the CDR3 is TGTGCCAGCAGCTTAAGACCGACAATCACCGGGGAGCTGTTTTTT.